The source of this TCR beta chain is a study of radiation and T cells in renal cell carcinoma. Study findings and constraints: Pretreatment tumor biopsies were lacking, so baseline clonotypes are unknown.

Sequencing was performed with immunoSEQ multiplex PCR; in TCRdb, only in-frame clones are kept and a portion is missing. The sample carries about 74,000 clones, around 89% recorded once. A remark on this clone: What it binds is unknown.

Time point: blood 4 weeks post-SBRT, at nephrectomy. Treatment indicated: 15 Gy SBRT to primary tumor, nephrectomy 4 weeks later. Germline CDR1 SGHRS, CDR2 YFSETQ. This CDR3 comprises 17 residues. J lost 5 bases, V lost 4 bases, and 12 bases had no gene match. The chain joins TRBV5-1 to TRBJ2-5; 12 bases agree with TRBD2. The receptor was derived from a woman aged 70-85 years with renal cell carcinoma. Source: blood, taken from a patient whose treatment included radiotherapy and nephrectomy. In DNA, the CDR3 is TGCGCCAGCAGCCTCGGGGCTAGCGGGGGGGCCTTGGAGACCCAGTACTTC. Translated: CASSLGASGGALETQYF.